The 27 T cell receptor beta chains below all came from one sample that was sequenced in a study of shared clonotypes between healthy human individuals. Produced via immunoSEQ multiplex PCR; TCRdb's table is partial and in-frame only. The sample lists a few hundred thousand clones, about 97% seen once, with roughly 0.05% in the top ten. The sequenced sample consisted of naive CD4+ T cells sorted from blood. Documented subset: CD45RA+ positively selected. The receptors were gathered from a woman aged 25 to 45 in good health.

The count of this clone is one. This chain joins TRBV7-8 and TRBJ2-7; the match to TRBD2 covers 7 bases. Germline V gives CDR1 SGHVS, CDR2 FQNEAQ. This CDR3 has 16 residues. J gave up 3 bases and V 2 bases, and 10 bases lay outside the gene matches. The CDR3, as DNA: TGTGCCAGCAGCTTAAAAACGGGGAGGGGAAACTACGAGCAGTACTTC. The encoded protein is CASSLKTGRGNYEQYF.

The V and J genes are TRBV28 and TRBJ1-1; no definite D call. V was clipped by 1 base and J by 4 bases, with 7 bases between them. Germline CDR1 and CDR2: MDHEN and SYDVKM. This CDR3 has 13 residues. The CDR3 DNA reads as TGTGCCAGCAGTTTATCAGATGGCACTGAAGCTTTCTTT. Amino acids: CASSLSDGTEAFF.

V usage is TRBV4-1 and J usage is TRBJ2-3; 9 bases map to TRBD2. Germline CDR1 reads MGHRA; CDR2 reads YSYEKL. Trimming took 1 base from V and 4 from J; bases not matched to a gene: 24. This CDR3 region has 22 residues. The CDR3 loop is CASSQVAAGLAGVGVVSDTQYF. In nucleotides, the CDR3 is TGCGCCAGCAGCCAAGTTGCTGCGGGACTAGCAGGAGTGGGGGTGGTTTCAGATACGCAGTATTTT.

Details on this clone: The same CDR3 also results from other DNA sequences found in this sample. CDR3 sequence: CASSRGKETQYF. DNA of the CDR3: TGCGCCAGCAGCCGGGGGAAAGAGACCCAGTACTTC. The chain carries TRBV5-1 and TRBJ2-5; a weak D match, TRBD2 (6 bases). V was pared by 4 bases and J by 3 bases, with 7 bases between. The length of the CDR3 is 12 residues. Germline assignment: CDR1 SGHRS and CDR2 YFSETQ.

This sequence joins TRBV29-1 and TRBJ1-2, with D perhaps TRBD1 (5 bases). CDR1 is SQVTM and CDR2 is ANQGSEA in the germline V gene. V dropped 1 base and J dropped 5 bases, with 14 bases sitting between them. This CDR3 region has 14 residues. The CDR3 spells CSVEGRGIAYGYTF. The CDR3 DNA is TGCAGCGTTGAAGGCCGGGGCATTGCGTATGGCTACACCTTC.

The genes are TRBV28 and TRBJ2-4; no reliable D call. The CDR3 spans 13 residues. Trimming removed 2 bases from V and 0 bases from J, with 2 bases in between. Per germline, CDR1 MDHEN and CDR2 SYDVKM. The CDR3 reads CASSLLAKNIQYF. In DNA form, the CDR3 reads TGTGCCAGCAGTTTACTAGCCAAAAACATTCAGTACTTC.

Only one count was recorded for this clone. This chain uses TRBV2 with TRBJ1-1, with 8 bases matching TRBD1. CDR1 and CDR2 (germline): SNHLY, FYNNEI. The CDR3 sequence is 14 residues long. J lost 2 bases, V lost 7 bases, and 6 bases had no gene match. CDR3 in amino acids: CASIEDRANTEAFF. CDR3 DNA: TGTGCCAGCATAGAGGACAGGGCTAACACTGAAGCTTTCTTT.

The V call is TRBV28, the J call TRBJ1-1, with TRBD1 matching over 7 bases. V gave up 5 bases and J gave up 8 bases; unmatched junction bases: 8. Germline V CDR1 and CDR2: MDHEN, SYDVKM. This CDR3 contains 13 residues. The CDR3 here is CASSVRNRGEAFF. Written as DNA, the CDR3 is TGTGCCAGCAGTGTACGAAACAGGGGCGAAGCTTTCTTT. Full variable domain (remainder filled in from reference TRBV28 and TRBJ1-1): DVKVTQSSRYLVKRTGEKVFLECVQDMDHENMFWYRQDPGLGLRLIYFSYDVKMKEKGDIPEGYSVSREKKERFSLILESASTNQTSMYLCASSVRNRGEAFFGQGTRLTVV.

This chain connects TRBV20-1 to TRBJ2-1, with D perhaps matching TRBD1 or TRBD2 (7 bases each). This CDR3 region has 11 residues. Trimming removed 6 bases from V and 11 bases from J, with 14 bases in between. Germline CDR1 reads DFQATT; CDR2 reads SNEGSKA (reference sequence). In DNA form, the CDR3 reads TGCAGTGCCCGCAGGGGGGGAAAGCAGTTCTTC. Residues: CSARRGGKQFF.

The V and J genes are TRBV7-9 and TRBJ1-4; TRBD1 is a possible D gene (6 bases). Germline CDR1 is SEHNR and CDR2 is FQNEAQ (reference sequence). This CDR3 spans 14 amino acids. V was shortened by 7 bases and J by 4 bases, with 13 bases between the two germline ends. The CDR3 sequence: CASNRGGVNEKLFF. In DNA, the CDR3 is TGTGCCAGCAACCGAGGGGGGGTTAATGAAAAACTGTTTTTT. Together with reference TRBV7-9 and TRBJ1-4, the CDR3 gives the full variable domain: DTGVSQNPRHKITKRGQNVTFRCDPISEHNRLYWYRQTLGQGPEFLTYFQNEAQLEKSRLLSDRFSAERPKGSFSTLEIQRTEQGDSAMYLCASNRGGVNEKLFFGSGTQLSVL.

The chain has TRBV18 and TRBJ2-7, with D possibly TRBD2 on 6 matching bases. CDR1 is KGHSH, CDR2 LQKENI, per germline. The CDR3 totals 14 residues. The V end lost 6 bases, the J end lost 2 bases, and 14 bases lay between the germline ends. The CDR3 DNA sequence: TGTGCCAGCTCGCCAGCTAGCGATCCCTACGAGCAGTACTTC. Its translation is CASSPASDPYEQYF.

This clone was picked up one time. This sequence joins TRBV7-2 and TRBJ2-2; 13 bases map to TRBD2. The V segment lost 4 bases and the J segment 8 bases; nucleotides outside the gene matches: 1. This CDR3 spans 14 amino acids. Germline CDR1 and CDR2: SGHTA and FQGNSA. CDR3: CASSWGLAGGELFF. The CDR3 DNA reads as TGTGCCAGCAGCTGGGGACTAGCGGGAGGGGAGCTGTTTTTT.

The chain uses TRBV9 and TRBJ2-1, with D unresolved. Germline V gene data show CDR1 as SGDLS and CDR2 as YYNGEE. Trimming pared 4 bases from V and 3 bases from J, leaving 14 bases between. The CDR3 is 15 amino acids. The CDR3 nucleotides are TGTGCCAGCAGCCCCCCGGGCCTGAACTACAATGAGCAGTTCTTC. As protein: CASSPPGLNYNEQFF. Full variable domain (rest looked up from reference TRBV9 and TRBJ2-1): DSGVTQTPKHLITATGQRVTLRCSPRSGDLSVYWYQQSLDQGLQFLIQYYNGEERAKGNILERFSAQQFPDLHSELNLSSLELGDSALYFCASSPPGLNYNEQFFGPGTRLTVL.

This rearrangement joins TRBV10-2 to TRBJ1-5, with D uncertain. CDR3 length equals 13 residues. CDR1 and CDR2 from the germline V gene are WSHSY and SAAADI. Trimming removed 5 bases from V and 5 bases from J, with 10 bases in between. Here the CDR3 reads CASSYVPDQPQHF. In nucleotides, the CDR3 is TGCGCCAGCAGTTATGTCCCCGATCAGCCCCAGCATTTT.

The gene calls are TRBV7-2 and TRBJ2-1; 14 bases align to TRBD2. This CDR3 has 16 residues. The germline V gene has CDR1 SGHTA and CDR2 FQGNSA. J gave up 8 bases and V 3 bases, and 6 bases lay outside the gene matches. In DNA, the CDR3 is TGTGCCAGCAGCTTCCCGGGACTAGCGGGAGCCCATGAGCAGTTCTTC. It yields the protein CASSFPGLAGAHEQFF. Supplemented by reference TRBV7-2 and TRBJ2-1, the full variable domain reads GAGVSQSPSNKVTEKGKDVELRCDPISGHTALYWYRQSLGQGLEFLIYFQGNSAPDKSGLPSDRFSAERTGGSVSTLTIQRTQQEDSAVYLCASSFPGLAGAHEQFFGPGTRLTVL.

The count of this clone is one. The chain recombines TRBV2 with TRBJ2-1, with TRBD2 identical over 13 bases. From germline, CDR1 is SNHLY and CDR2 FYNNEI. The CDR3 totals 15 residues. J gave up 10 bases and V 6 bases, and 9 bases lay outside the gene matches. The CDR3 DNA reads as TGTGCCAGCAGCTACGGACTAGCGGGAGTAGAAGAGCAGTTCTTC. Residues: CASSYGLAGVEEQFF.

The rearrangement links TRBV7-8 to TRBJ2-5; 7 nucleotides line up with TRBD1. There are 15 residues in the CDR3. V shed 5 bases and J 2 bases; nucleotides not matched to a gene: 8. Germline values: CDR1 SGHVS, CDR2 FQNEAQ. CDR3 protein: CASSRRPGQQETQYF. CDR3 DNA sequence: TGTGCCAGCAGCAGACGGCCGGGACAGCAAGAGACCCAGTACTTC. Combining the CDR3 with reference TRBV7-8 and TRBJ2-5 gives the whole variable domain GAGVSQSPRYKVAKRGQDVALRCDPISGHVSLFWYQQALGQGPEFLTYFQNEAQLDKSGLPSDRFFAERPEGSVSTLKIQRTQQEDSAVYLCASSRRPGQQETQYFGPGTRLLVL.

The V gene is TRBV30, the J gene TRBJ1-6; TRBD1 matches at 9 bases. CDR3 length equals 15 residues. J was trimmed by 9 bases and V by 0 bases; bases with no gene match: 6. CDR1 and CDR2 from the germline V gene are GTSNPN and SVGIG (reference sequence). The CDR3 loop is CAWSVRDRVTSPLHF. The CDR3 coding sequence is TGTGCCTGGAGTGTCCGGGACAGGGTAACTTCACCCCTCCACTTT.

V is TRBV11-3 and J is TRBJ2-1; TRBD2 aligns across 8 bases. The V gene end was trimmed by 3 bases and the J gene end by 4 bases; junction bases not matched to a gene: 8. The CDR3 is 16 residues long. Germline V gene lookup returns CDR1 SGHNT and CDR2 YENEEA. The CDR3: CASSFRGGGFYNEQFF. CDR3 sequence (DNA): TGTGCCAGCAGCTTCCGAGGCGGGGGGTTTTACAATGAGCAGTTCTTC.

The V gene is TRBV6-6, the J gene TRBJ1-2; TRBD1 matches at 11 bases. With 6 bases clipped from V and 7 bases from J, the junction kept 7 bases outside the gene matches. This CDR3 is built from 14 residues. CDR1 is MNHNY, CDR2 SVGAGI, per germline (reference sequence). The CDR3 loop reads CASRPPGQGGGYTF. For the CDR3, the DNA is TGTGCCAGCAGGCCTCCGGGACAGGGGGGTGGCTACACCTTC.

This rearrangement joins TRBV7-8 to TRBJ2-1; 7 nucleotides line up with TRBD2. V lost 7 bases and J lost 4; bases outside the gene matches: 13. Germline-derived CDR1 and CDR2 are SGHVS and FQNEAQ. CDR3 length equals 16 residues. CDR3 region: CASTVGRLAAYNEQFF. The CDR3 bases are TGTGCCAGCACCGTAGGTAGGCTAGCGGCTTACAATGAGCAGTTCTTC.

The V gene is TRBV4-1, the J gene TRBJ1-4; D is unresolved. Trimming removed 5 bases from V and 12 bases from J, with 19 bases in between. The germline V gene encodes CDR1 MGHRA and CDR2 YSYEKL. The CDR3 is 14 amino acids. CDR3 coding DNA: TGCGCCAGCAGCAGGCCGGGTTATGGAAGCGAACTGTTTTTT. Protein sequence: CASSRPGYGSELFF.

This sequence joins TRBV25-1 and TRBJ2-7; D possibly corresponds to TRBD2 (5 bases). The CDR3 consists of 13 residues. CDR1 is MGHDK and CDR2 is SYGVNS in the germline V gene. The V end was cut by 6 bases, the J end by 1 base, with 10 bases between. The CDR3 DNA reads as TGTGCCAGCAGCCGGACGGGGTCCTACGAGCAGTACTTC. Protein sequence: CASSRTGSYEQYF.

This clone was seen only once. V is TRBV5-1 and J is TRBJ2-1; the D gene is possibly TRBD2 (6 bases). The length of the CDR3 is 16 residues. V was trimmed by 0 bases and J by 0 bases, leaving 10 bases between them. Germline CDR1 and CDR2: SGHRS and YFSETQ. CDR3 bases: TGCGCCAGCAGCTTGGATCTAGCGAGCTCCTACAATGAGCAGTTCTTC. Protein: CASSLDLASSYNEQFF.

The CDR3 reads CASSGSSGLYSYNEQFF. In DNA, the CDR3 is TGTGCCAGTAGTGGGTCTAGCGGACTCTACTCCTACAATGAGCAGTTCTTC. The chain links TRBV19 to TRBJ2-1, with 7 nucleotides matching TRBD2. The V segment lost 5 bases and the J segment 0 bases; nucleotides outside the gene matches: 10. The CDR3 spans 17 residues. Germline CDR1 is LNHDA and CDR2 is SQIVND (reference sequence).

This sequence joins TRBV6-1 and TRBJ2-2, with 7 bases lining up with TRBD1. V shed 6 bases and J 6 bases; nucleotides not matched to a gene: 16. Germline values: CDR1 MNHNS, CDR2 SASEGT. The CDR3 covers 17 residues. The CDR3 reads CASSEWDSSEEPGELFF. DNA for the CDR3: TGTGCCAGCAGCGAATGGGACAGTTCGGAGGAACCCGGGGAGCTGTTTTTT.

The V and J genes are TRBV7-2 and TRBJ2-5; 7 bases align to TRBD2. Germline V lookup: CDR1 SGHTA, CDR2 FQGNSA. The CDR3 contains 15 residues. The trim removed 4 bases at V and 3 bases at J, leaving 8 bases unmatched. The CDR3 here is CASSSPSSGKETQYF. CDR3 coding DNA: TGTGCCAGCAGCTCCCCTTCTAGCGGTAAAGAGACCCAGTACTTC.